The source of this T cell receptor (beta chain) is a study of blood T cell repertoires in COVID-19. Background on the study: Some COVID-19 samples were acute and others convalescent; all came from the United States, Italy and Spain.

Germline V lookup: CDR1 MNHEY, CDR2 SMNVEV (reference sequence). The CDR3 is 15 amino acids. The germline V and J ends were trimmed by 0 bases and 1 base, with 9 bases remaining between them. Source study methods: Amplification with reference gene primers provided the estimates of nucleated cell counts. Sequencing was performed with immunoSEQ multiplex PCR; in TCRdb, only in-frame clones are kept and a portion is missing. V and J calls and clone size are copied from that table; D and trimming were computed from the DNA. The repertoire consists of more than 250,000 clones, with 86% occurring once and the leading ten covering about 2.7%.

The genes are TRBV27 and TRBJ1-1; D is unresolved. Sequencing was performed on PBMCs or T cells enriched from blood (not recorded which). The receptor's source is a woman aged 18 to 35 who had recovered from COVID-19. The CDR3 reads CASSLSAAWNTEAFF. The CDR3 region has the DNA TGTGCCAGCAGTTTATCGGCGGCCTGGAACACTGAAGCTTTCTTT.